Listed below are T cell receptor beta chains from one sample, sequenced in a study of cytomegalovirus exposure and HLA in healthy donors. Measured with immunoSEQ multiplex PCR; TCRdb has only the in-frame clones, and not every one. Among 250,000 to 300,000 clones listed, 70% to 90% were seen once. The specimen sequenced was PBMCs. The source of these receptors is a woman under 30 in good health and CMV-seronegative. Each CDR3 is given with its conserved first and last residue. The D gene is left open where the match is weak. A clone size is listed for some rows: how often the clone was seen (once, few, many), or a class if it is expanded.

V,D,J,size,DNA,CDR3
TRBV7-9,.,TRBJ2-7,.,TGTGCCAGCAGTCCATCCTACGAGCAGTACTTC,CASSPSYEQYF
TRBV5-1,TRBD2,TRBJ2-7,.,TGCGCCAGCACTCGGACTAGCGGGAGTAACGAGCAGTACTTC,CASTRTSGSNEQYF
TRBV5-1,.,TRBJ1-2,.,TGCGCCAGCAGCTTGACAGGGATAGCTGTTGGCTACACCTTC,CASSLTGIAVGYTF
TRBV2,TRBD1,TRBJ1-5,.,TGTGCCAGCAGTAGGACAGGGTTCAATCAGCCCCAGCATTTT,CASSRTGFNQPQHF
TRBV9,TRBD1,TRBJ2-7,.,TGTGCCAGCAGCGGAACGGACAGGACGCGCGAGCAGTACTTC,CASSGTDRTREQYF
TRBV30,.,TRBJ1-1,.,TGTGCCTGGCGAGACCTCGACATGAACACTGAAGCTTTCTTT,CAWRDLDMNTEAFF
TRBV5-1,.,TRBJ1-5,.,TGCGCCAGCAGCTGGGGAACAGAGGGTCAGCCCCAGCATTTT,CASSWGTEGQPQHF
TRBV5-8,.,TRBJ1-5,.,TGTGCCAGCAGCCCTGAAGGACGGACACGGCCCCAGCATTTT,CASSPEGRTRPQHF
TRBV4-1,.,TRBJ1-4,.,TGCGCCAGCAGCCAAGAAGAGTCCTATGAAAAACTGTTTTTT,CASSQEESYEKLFF
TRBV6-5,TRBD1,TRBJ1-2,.,TGTGCCAGCAGTCAACACTCAACAGGGGCCGATGGCTACACCTTC,CASSQHSTGADGYTF
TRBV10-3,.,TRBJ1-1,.,TGTGCCATCAGTGGAAACAGGGACACTGAAGCTTTCTTT,CAISGNRDTEAFF
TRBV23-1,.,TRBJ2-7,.,TGCGCCAGCAGTCAACGGGAGTCTCACCCCTACGAGCAGTACTTC,CASSQRESHPYEQYF
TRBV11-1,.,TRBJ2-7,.,TGTGCCAGCAGCCCCCCGGGGATCAACCCATCGCACTACGAGCAGTACTTC,CASSPPGINPSHYEQYF
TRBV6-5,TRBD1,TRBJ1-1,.,TGTGCCAGCAGTTACCGGGACAGGGTATTTGGTGCTGAAGCTTTCTTT,CASSYRDRVFGAEAFF
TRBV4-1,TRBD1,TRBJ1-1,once,TGCGCCAGCAGCCAAAGGGACAGGATGAACACTGAAGCTTTCTTT,CASSQRDRMNTEAFF
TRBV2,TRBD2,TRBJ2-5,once,TGTGCCAGCAGATCAATCTTGGGACTAGCGGGGGGGAGGCAAGAGACCCAGTACTTC,CASRSILGLAGGRQETQYF
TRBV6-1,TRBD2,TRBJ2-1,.,TGTGCCAGCACCCGACTAGCGGGAAACGACAATGAGCAGTTCTTC,CASTRLAGNDNEQFF
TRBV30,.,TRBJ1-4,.,TGTGCCTGGAGCCCTAAAGGAAGGGAACCGGGACTGAGGGGAGAAAAACTGTTTTTT,CAWSPKGREPGLRGEKLFF
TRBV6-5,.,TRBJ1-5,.,TGTGCCAGCAGTCTGGAGCAGGGGTCCAATCAGCCCCAGCATTTT,CASSLEQGSNQPQHF
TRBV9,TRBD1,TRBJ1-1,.,TGTGCCAGCAGCTTCGGACAGGTGAACGCTGAAGCTTTCTTT,CASSFGQVNAEAFF
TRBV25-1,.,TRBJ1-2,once,TGTGCCAGCAGTGAAGGCAGCTATGGCTACACCTTC,CASSEGSYGYTF
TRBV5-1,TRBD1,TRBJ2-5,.,TGCGCCAGCAGCTTGGGACAGGGGAGAGAGACCCAGTACTTC,CASSLGQGRETQYF
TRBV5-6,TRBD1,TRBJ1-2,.,TGTGCCAGCAGCTTGGAGGGACAGAGATCCTATAACTATGGCTACACCTTC,CASSLEGQRSYNYGYTF
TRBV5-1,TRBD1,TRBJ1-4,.,TGCGCCAGCAGCTCTGACACCGGGACAGGAACGGAAAAACTGTTTTTT,CASSSDTGTGTEKLFF
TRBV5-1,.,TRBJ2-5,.,TGCGCCAGCAGCCCGCAGGACAGCCAAGAGACCCAGTACTTC,CASSPQDSQETQYF
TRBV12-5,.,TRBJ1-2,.,TGTGCTAGTGGTGCAGGGGTTAAGAACTATGGCTACACCTTC,CASGAGVKNYGYTF
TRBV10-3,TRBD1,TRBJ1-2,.,TGTGCCATCAGTGAGCCGAAGGGACAGGGAAGCTATGGCTACACCTTC,CAISEPKGQGSYGYTF
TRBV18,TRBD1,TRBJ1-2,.,TGTGCCAGCTCACCGTTAGGACAGGGTGATGGCTACACCTTC,CASSPLGQGDGYTF
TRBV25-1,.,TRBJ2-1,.,TGTGCCAGCAGCGTGACTAATTGGGAGCAGTTCTTC,CASSVTNWEQFF
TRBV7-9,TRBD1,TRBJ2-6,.,TGTGCCAGCAGCCCGACAGGGGCTGGGGCCAACGTCCTGACTTTC,CASSPTGAGANVLTF
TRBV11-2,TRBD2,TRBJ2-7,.,TGTGCCAGCAGCTCCCCGATTAGCGGGGACTACGAGCAGTACTTC,CASSSPISGDYEQYF
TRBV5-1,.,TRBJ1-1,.,TGCGCCAGCAGCGGGACTCCAACGAAGCTTGAAGCTTTCTTT,CASSGTPTKLEAFF
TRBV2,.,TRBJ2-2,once,TGTGTCACAGCCAAGACAGCGAACACCGGGGAGCTGTTTTTT,CVTAKTANTGELFF
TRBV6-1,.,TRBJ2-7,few,TGTGCCAGCAGTGCGACAGTATCCTACGAGCAGTACTTC,CASSATVSYEQYF
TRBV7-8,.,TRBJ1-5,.,TGTGCCAGCAGCCCCTTCGCGGGTGTGATGGCTAGCAATCAGCCCCAGCATTTT,CASSPFAGVMASNQPQHF
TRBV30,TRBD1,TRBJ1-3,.,TGTGCCTGGAGTACCGGGACAGGTGTCAGAAACACCATATATTTT,CAWSTGTGVRNTIYF
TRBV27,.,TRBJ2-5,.,TGTGCCAGCAGTTGGGCGGGTAAAGAGACCCAGTACTTC,CASSWAGKETQYF
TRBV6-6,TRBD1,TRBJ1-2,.,TGTGCCAGCAGCCCCAGAGGGGACAGGGTAAATGGCTACACCTTC,CASSPRGDRVNGYTF
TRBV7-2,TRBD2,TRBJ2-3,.,TGTGCCAGCAGCTCCGGGGGGAGCACAGATACGCAGTATTTT,CASSSGGSTDTQYF
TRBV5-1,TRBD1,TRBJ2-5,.,TGCGCCAGCAGCCCCCGGACAGGGGGCTTTGAGACCCAGTACTTC,CASSPRTGGFETQYF
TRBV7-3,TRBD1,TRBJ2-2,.,TGTGCCACGTCCCGGGACAGGGCCGGGGAGCTGTTTTTT,CATSRDRAGELFF
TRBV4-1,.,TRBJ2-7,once,TGCGCCAGCAGCCAAGATAAGGGAGGGGAAGGGGGGTACGAGCAGTACTTC,CASSQDKGGEGGYEQYF
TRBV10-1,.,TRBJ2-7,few,TGCGCCAGCAGTGAGAGAACAGGGTCCGAGCAGTACTTC,CASSERTGSEQYF
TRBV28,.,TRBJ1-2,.,TGTGCCAGCAGTTTATTACTCCTAGCTAACTATGGCTACACCTTC,CASSLLLLANYGYTF
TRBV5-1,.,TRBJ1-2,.,TGCGCCAGCAGCTTGGGAGAAGTCTATGGCTACACCTTC,CASSLGEVYGYTF
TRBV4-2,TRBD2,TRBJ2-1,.,TGTGCCAGCAGCCAAGAGTCTCGCGCTAGCGGGCACTCCTACAATGAGCAGTTCTTC,CASSQESRASGHSYNEQFF
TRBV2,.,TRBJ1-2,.,TGTGCCAGCAGTGAGGAGTATGGCTACACCTTC,CASSEEYGYTF
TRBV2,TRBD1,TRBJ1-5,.,TGTGCCAGCAGCCGACAGGGTCAGGCCAATCAGCCCCAGCATTTT,CASSRQGQANQPQHF
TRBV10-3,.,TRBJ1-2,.,TGTGCCACCCATCGGGGTGAAGATGGCTACACCTTC,CATHRGEDGYTF
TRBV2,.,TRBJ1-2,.,TGTGCCAGCAGTACAGGTTCTTTCTATGGCTACACCTTC,CASSTGSFYGYTF
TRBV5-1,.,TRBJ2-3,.,TGCGCCAGCAGCTTGGGACAGGCTGAAGATACGCAGTATTTT,CASSLGQAEDTQYF
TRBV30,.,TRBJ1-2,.,TGTGCCTGGAGCCGGGTTTGGGGCGGGGACTATGGCTACACCTTC,CAWSRVWGGDYGYTF
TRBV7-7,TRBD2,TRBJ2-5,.,TGTGCCAGCAGCCCACTGACTAGCGGCCAAGAGACCCAGTACTTC,CASSPLTSGQETQYF
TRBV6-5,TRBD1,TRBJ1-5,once,TGTGCCAGCGGGAGAACAGGGGACAATCAGCCCCAGCATTTT,CASGRTGDNQPQHF
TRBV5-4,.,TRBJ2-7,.,TGTGCCAGCAGCTTGGCAGGTCGGCGCTACGAGCAGTACTTC,CASSLAGRRYEQYF
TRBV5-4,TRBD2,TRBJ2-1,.,TGTGCCAGCAGCTTTAGGTCGGGGGGTGAGCAGTTCTTC,CASSFRSGGEQFF
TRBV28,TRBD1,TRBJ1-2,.,TGTGCCAGCAGTGTCGGACAGGGCCCCTATGGCTACACCTTC,CASSVGQGPYGYTF
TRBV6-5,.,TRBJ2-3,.,TGTGCCAGCAGTGAAACGGGAGAGGCAGATACGCAGTATTTT,CASSETGEADTQYF
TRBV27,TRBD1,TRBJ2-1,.,TGTGCCAGCAGTTCACACGGGGACAGGAATGAGCAGTTCTTC,CASSSHGDRNEQFF
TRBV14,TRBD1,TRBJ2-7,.,TGTGCCAGCAGCCAGCTACAGGGGTCCATCTCCTACGAGCAGTACTTC,CASSQLQGSISYEQYF